This passage covers 32 T cell receptor beta chains from one sample sequenced in a study of cytotoxic CD8 clonotypes in ibrutinib-treated CLL. TCRdb's table, derived via immunoSEQ multiplex PCR, lists solely in-frame clones and lacks some. The repertoire consists of some 300,000 clones, with roughly 85% occurring once and the leading ten covering 6.5% to 8.5%. Sample: PBMCs, taken before ibrutinib treatment. These receptors came from a human donor with chronic lymphocytic leukemia.

This clone was picked up a small number of times. The chain couples TRBV27 to TRBJ2-7; tentatively, D is TRBD1 or TRBD2 (5 bases each). The CDR3 has 14 residues. V lost 3 bases to trimming and J lost 6 bases, with 15 bases between them. The germline V gene encodes CDR1 MNHEY and CDR2 SMNVEV (reference sequence). The CDR3, as DNA: TGTGCCAGCAGTTTTGTTTGGGGGAGCGGCGAGCAGTACTTC. Its translation is CASSFVWGSGEQYF.

The chain uses TRBV5-7 and TRBJ2-5; D is uncertain. TRBV5-7 is classed as an ORF, of uncertain function. Between the trimmed V and J ends, which lost 5 bases and 0 bases, there was a span of 8 bases. This CDR3 comprises 13 residues. CDR3 sequence reads: CASRRRNQETQYF. Written as DNA, the CDR3 is TGTGCCAGCAGACGGCGTAACCAAGAGACCCAGTACTTC.

The J gene is TRBJ1-2, the V gene TRBV13, with D possibly being TRBD1 (5 bases). Trimming cost V 5 bases and J 6 bases, with 22 bases left between them. Germline-derived CDR1 and CDR2 are PRHDT and FYEKMQ (reference sequence). The CDR3 is made up of 16 amino acids. The chain's CDR3 is CASSVGDLAAGHGYTF. The CDR3 nucleotides read TGTGCCAGCAGCGTTGGGGACCTCGCGGCAGGCCATGGCTACACCTTC.

V and J are TRBV7-9 and TRBJ2-7; D is ambiguous. Trimming left V 4 bases short and J 3 bases short, with 7 bases between. This CDR3 region has 12 residues. Per the germline V gene, CDR1 is SEHNR and CDR2 is FQNEAQ (reference sequence). The CDR3 DNA follows: TGTGCCAGCAGCTCGTCTAGCTACGAGCAGTACTTC. Amino acid sequence: CASSSSSYEQYF.

The gene calls are TRBV11-2 and TRBJ2-7; D might be TRBD1 (6 bases). This CDR3 contains 15 residues. Germline CDR1 is SGHAT and CDR2 is FQNNGV. Trimming took off 1 base at V and 2 bases at J, with 12 bases between the two ends. This CDR3 reads CASSLGQGSAYEQYF. CDR3 bases: TGTGCCAGCAGCTTAGGGCAGGGGTCAGCCTACGAGCAGTACTTC. Filled out from reference TRBV11-2 and TRBJ2-7, the complete variable domain reads EAGVAQSPRYKIIEKRQSVAFWCNPISGHATLYWYQQILGQGPKLLIQFQNNGVVDDSQLPKDRFSAERLKGVDSTLKIQPAKLEDSAVYLCASSLGQGSAYEQYFGPGTRLTVT.

V gene TRBV5-6 combines with J gene TRBJ2-7; D may be TRBD1 (6 bases). The V end lost 4 bases, the J end lost 9 bases, and 20 bases lay between the germline ends. Looked up from germline, CDR1 is SGHDT and CDR2 is YYEEEE. The CDR3 loop spans 14 amino acids. The DNA of the CDR3 is TGTGCCAGCAGCCGGACAGAAAACGAGCCCGGGCAGTACTTC. It specifies CASSRTENEPGQYF.

This rearrangement joins TRBV18 to TRBJ1-2; the D is unclear. The CDR3 runs 16 residues. Between the trimmed V and J ends, which lost 1 base and 3 bases, there was a span of 15 bases. Germline CDR1 and CDR2: KGHSH and LQKENI. CDR3 region: CASSPRQAPSYYGYTF. The CDR3 nucleotides read TGTGCCAGCTCACCACGCCAGGCCCCTAGCTACTATGGCTACACCTTC.

The chain uses TRBV7-9 and TRBJ1-5, with D uncertain. V lost 0 bases and J 3 bases, leaving 6 bases between the germline ends. This CDR3 spans 14 amino acids. CDR1 SEHNR and CDR2 FQNEAQ come from the germline V gene (reference sequence). CDR3 region: CASSLASPNQPQHF. The CDR3 DNA reads as TGTGCCAGCAGCTTAGCCAGCCCCAATCAGCCCCAGCATTTT.

This chain connects TRBV28 to TRBJ2-3; a weak D match, TRBD2 (6 bases). Germline CDR1 is MDHEN and CDR2 is SYDVKM. The CDR3 consists of 19 residues. V was shortened by 3 bases and J by 0 bases, with 22 bases between the two germline ends. The CDR3 bases are TGTGCCAGCAGTTTTCCGTTATTTGTAGGGCGGGGTAGCACAGATACGCAGTATTTT. As protein: CASSFPLFVGRGSTDTQYF.

This chain uses TRBV5-1 with TRBJ2-5; 9 nucleotides match TRBD2. V shed 4 bases, J shed 5 bases, and the junction held 6 bases outside the gene matches. Per germline, CDR1 SGHRS and CDR2 YFSETQ. The CDR3 is made up of 14 amino acids. This CDR3 reads CASSPTSGVETQYF. The CDR3 region has the DNA TGCGCCAGCAGCCCGACTAGCGGCGTCGAGACCCAGTACTTC.

This chain joins TRBV30 and TRBJ2-7; TRBD1 or TRBD2 may be the D gene (6 bases each). CDR3 length equals 14 residues. Deletions cut 3 bases from V and 3 bases from J, with 15 bases between. Germline loops: CDR1 GTSNPN, CDR2 SVGIG (reference sequence). CDR3 in DNA: TGTGCCTGGAGCGGAGGGGGAATTAGCTACGAGCAGTACTTC. It yields the protein CAWSGGGISYEQYF.

This rearrangement joins TRBV11-2 to TRBJ2-1; TRBD2 matches 9 bases. The germline CDR1 and CDR2 sequences are SGHAT and FQNNGV. Trimming at V came to 4 bases and at J to 4 bases, leaving 17 bases not matched to a gene. The CDR3 is 19 residues long. This chain's CDR3 is CASSSLRLREGLIYNEQFF. CDR3 coding DNA: TGTGCCAGCAGCTCCCTCAGGTTGCGGGAGGGCCTGATTTACAATGAGCAGTTCTTC.

This rearrangement joins TRBV7-2 to TRBJ1-5; no clear D. The V end was cut by 1 base, the J end by 6 bases, with 16 bases between. Germline-derived CDR1 and CDR2 are SGHTA and FQGNSA. This CDR3 has 16 residues. In DNA, the CDR3 is TGTGCCAGCAGCTTAGATCTAGGGAGGTGGGGTCAGCCCCAGCATTTT. Protein: CASSLDLGRWGQPQHF.

The V and J genes are TRBV10-3 and TRBJ1-1; 9 bases line up with TRBD1. V trimming: 0 bases; J trimming: 3 bases; junction bases outside the gene matches: 11. Germline lookup yields CDR1 ENHRY and CDR2 SYGVKD. The CDR3 contains 18 residues. CDR3 nucleotides: TGTGCCATCAGTGAGTCGAGGACAGGGGCGCAAAGGTACACTGAAGCTTTCTTT. It yields the protein CAISESRTGAQRYTEAFF.

The gene calls are TRBV29-1 and TRBJ2-2; D ambiguous. Trimming took off 4 bases at V and 4 bases at J, with 10 bases between the two ends. In germline, CDR1 is SQVTM, CDR2 ANQGSEA. The CDR3 is made up of 13 amino acids. CDR3 sequence: CSVVGRSTGELFF. CDR3 sequence (DNA): TGCAGCGTTGTTGGTCGTAGCACCGGGGAGCTGTTTTTT.

This chain links TRBV4-1 with TRBJ1-4; 9 nucleotides align to TRBD1. Trimming removed 4 bases from V and 7 bases from J; junction bases left unmatched: 10. Germline CDR1 and CDR2: MGHRA and YSYEKL. CDR3 length equals 16 residues. CDR3 in amino acids: CASSPQQGALGEKLFF. As DNA, the CDR3 is TGCGCCAGCAGCCCTCAACAGGGGGCGCTAGGTGAAAAACTGTTTTTT.

A few counts support this clone. The V call is TRBV19, the J call TRBJ1-2, with 8 nucleotides matching TRBD1. CDR3 length equals 13 residues. Trimming at V came to 4 bases and at J to 7 bases, leaving 5 bases not matched to a gene. Germline assignment: CDR1 LNHDA and CDR2 SQIVND (reference sequence). The CDR3 DNA is TGTGCCAGTAGTACAGGGGGCTCGTCTGGCTACACCTTC. Translating it yields CASSTGGSSGYTF.

This chain joins TRBV15 and TRBJ1-4; D call uncertain. The germline V gene has CDR1 LNHNV and CDR2 YYDKDF (reference sequence). CDR3 length: 15 amino acids. V was trimmed by 0 bases and J by 0 bases, leaving 5 bases between them. CDR3 residues: CATSRDGATNEKLFF. The DNA of the CDR3 is TGTGCCACCAGCAGAGACGGAGCAACTAATGAAAAACTGTTTTTT.

V gene TRBV6-5 combines with J gene TRBJ1-4; D may be TRBD1 (6 bases). The CDR3 runs to 15 residues. V dropped 2 bases and J dropped 8 bases, with 15 bases sitting between them. Germline CDR1 MNHEY, CDR2 SVGAGI. This CDR3 is CASSYTGQIWEKLFF. CDR3 sequence (DNA): TGTGCCAGCAGTTACACAGGACAGATATGGGAAAAACTGTTTTTT.

V gene TRBV5-1 combines with J gene TRBJ1-3; no clear D gene. The germline V gene has CDR1 SGHRS and CDR2 YFSETQ. This CDR3 region has 16 residues. V lost 4 bases and J lost 1, with 15 bases in between. The CDR3 bases are TGCGCCAGCAGCGGGCCCGGGGATCTTTCTGGAAACACCATATATTTT. Translating gives CASSGPGDLSGNTIYF.

The chain joins TRBV7-2 to TRBJ2-5; D is unclear. Germline CDR1 and CDR2: SGHTA and FQGNSA. Trimming cost V 1 base and J 0 bases, with 9 bases left between them. This CDR3 spans 15 amino acids. In DNA form, the CDR3 reads TGTGCCAGCAGCTTAGTAATAGGGTACCAAGAGACCCAGTACTTC. This codes for CASSLVIGYQETQYF.

The J gene is TRBJ2-2, the V gene TRBV2; 11 nucleotides agree with TRBD2. Per the germline V gene, CDR1 is SNHLY and CDR2 is FYNNEI. Losses at the gene ends were 5 bases for V and 5 bases for J; bases not matched to a gene: 7. CDR3 length equals 16 residues. DNA of the CDR3: TGTGCCAGCAGTCTAGCGGGAGGAGTACTTACCGGGGAGCTGTTTTTT. Protein product: CASSLAGGVLTGELFF.

This rearrangement joins TRBV27 to TRBJ1-2, with D possibly matching TRBD1 (5 bases). The CDR3 spans 13 residues. Looked up from germline, CDR1 is MNHEY and CDR2 is SMNVEV (reference sequence). Trimming left V 6 bases short and J 5 bases short, with 13 bases between. CDR3 loop: CASRDPTVYGYTF. CDR3 sequence (DNA): TGTGCCAGCAGAGATCCGACAGTTTATGGCTACACCTTC.

The chain couples TRBV7-2 to TRBJ1-1, with a possible D match to TRBD1 (5 bases). CDR1 is SGHTA and CDR2 is FQGNSA in the germline V gene. The CDR3 sequence is 15 residues long. V was cut by 1 base and J by 1 base, with 10 bases left in between. CDR3 protein: CASSLGWGENTEAFF. The CDR3, as DNA: TGTGCCAGCAGCTTAGGGTGGGGGGAGAACACTGAAGCTTTCTTT.

The rearrangement uses TRBV9 and TRBJ2-5; D perhaps matches TRBD2 (6 bases). The CDR3 sequence is 17 residues long. The V end lost 5 bases, the J end lost 2 bases, and 22 bases lay between the germline ends. Germline assignment: CDR1 SGDLS and CDR2 YYNGEE. The CDR3 loop is CASRPTRKTRQQETQYF. The CDR3 DNA sequence: TGTGCCAGCAGGCCCACGAGAAAGACTAGACAACAAGAGACCCAGTACTTC.

The chain couples TRBV11-3 to TRBJ2-7, with 8 bases lining up with TRBD1. V lost 5 bases to trimming and J lost 7 bases; unmatched junction nucleotides: 10. CDR1 is SGHNT, CDR2 YENEEA, per germline. The CDR3 is made up of 14 amino acids. This CDR3 reads CASSPGQAPGEQYF. The CDR3 coding sequence is TGTGCCAGCAGCCCGGGACAGGCGCCCGGGGAGCAGTACTTC.

The chain is built from TRBV29-1 and TRBJ2-7; 8 bases line up with TRBD1. V lost 3 bases and J lost 2; bases outside the gene matches: 3. The germline V gene encodes CDR1 SQVTM and CDR2 ANQGSEA. The CDR3 consists of 13 residues. CDR3 amino acids: CSVDMGQAYEQYF. The CDR3 DNA follows: TGCAGCGTTGATATGGGACAGGCCTACGAGCAGTACTTC.

The chain combines TRBV18 with TRBJ2-7; TRBD2 aligns across 8 bases. The germline CDR1 and CDR2 sequences are KGHSH and LQKENI. V was pared by 3 bases and J by 3 bases, with 10 bases of the junction left unmatched. This CDR3 contains 16 residues. The CDR3 loop is CASSPRLLAGNYEQYF. The CDR3 nucleotides read TGTGCCAGCTCACCCCGGTTGTTAGCGGGAAACTACGAGCAGTACTTC.

The V gene is TRBV25-1, the J gene TRBJ1-1; a possible D gene is TRBD1 (5 bases). V was pared by 1 base and J by 5 bases, with 11 bases between. Germline loops: CDR1 MGHDK, CDR2 SYGVNS. This CDR3 is 14 amino acids long. The CDR3 spells CASSESGVLTEAFF. As DNA, the CDR3 is TGTGCCAGCAGTGAATCGGGGGTTCTGACTGAAGCTTTCTTT.

The V call is TRBV5-4, the J call TRBJ1-2; D remains ambiguous. V was clipped by 4 bases and J by 1 base, with 11 bases between them. The germline V gene encodes CDR1 SGHNT and CDR2 YYREEE (reference sequence). The CDR3 is 14 amino acids. CDR3 residues: CASSLGPLNYGYTF. The CDR3 nucleotides are TGTGCCAGCAGCCTCGGACCACTTAACTATGGCTACACCTTC.

The chain recombines TRBV9 with TRBJ2-3, with D possibly being TRBD1 (7 bases). Germline V lookup: CDR1 SGDLS, CDR2 YYNGEE. This CDR3 contains 17 residues. Trimming stripped 0 bases from V and 0 bases from J, with 14 bases between. CDR3 region: CASSVVGGTASTDTQYF. The CDR3 DNA reads as TGTGCCAGCAGCGTAGTGGGCGGGACAGCAAGCACAGATACGCAGTATTTT.

This clone was recorded once. V gene TRBV6-5 combines with J gene TRBJ2-7; possible D gene TRBD1, 6 bases. V lost 6 bases and J lost 1, with 13 bases in between. The CDR3 loop spans 14 amino acids. Per germline, CDR1 MNHEY and CDR2 SVGAGI. CDR3 loop: CASSPRGRSYEQYF. In nucleotides, the CDR3 is TGTGCCAGCAGCCCCAGGGGTAGGTCCTACGAGCAGTACTTC.